The entry that follows covers one T cell receptor (beta chain) sequence. This sample is drawn from a study of T cells expressing NK-cell markers. TCRdb reprocessed the 5' RACE reads, keeping one entry per CDR3 protein, no DNA. The clone table shows 300,000 to 500,000 distinct CDR3 sequences, with the ten largest holding approximately 11%. CDR3 size: 14 residues. Sequencing input: blood T cells: a sorted CD56 or NKG2C T cell subset, CD4+ or CD8+ T cells, or bulk PBMC T cells (not recorded which). This rearrangement joins TRBV12-3 or TRBV12-4 to TRBJ1-1; as DNA is missing, the TRBD1 call by TCRdb cannot be tested. This TCR was sampled from a woman aged 50 to 60 in good health. The CDR3 loop reads CASSLTGIGVEAFF.